This TCR beta chain was sequenced in a study of blood T cell repertoires in COVID-19. Germline V gene data show CDR1 as MNHNS and CDR2 as SASEGT. This CDR3 has 15 residues. With V trimmed by 1 base and J by 2 bases, 4 bases remained unmatched. Only in-frame clones appear in the TCRdb table, and some are missing; sequencing was by immunoSEQ multiplex PCR. The data contain approximately 100,000 clones, approximately 88% of them singletons. This TCR was sampled from a woman aged 60-75 years with acute or convalescent COVID-19. Sequenced sample: peripheral blood. The chain employs TRBV6-1 and TRBJ1-1; 7 bases are a match to TRBD1. CDR3 sequence (DNA): TGTGCCAGCAGTGAAGTCGGGACAGTCAACACTGAAGCTTTCTTT. It translates to CASSEVGTVNTEAFF.